Below, 31 T cell receptor beta chains from the same sample are listed, as sequenced in a study of metastatic and nonmetastatic thyroid tumors. Using MiXCR, TCRdb reanalyzed the PCR reads. This table holds 34,000 or so clones, approximately 40% found once. No treatment had been given to any patient before thyroid surgery. Sequencing was carried out using tumor tissue. The receptors come from a female donor with papillary thyroid cancer or a benign thyroid nodule (not recorded which). Some clones in this sample may be carry-over from other donors' samples.

As to this clone: The same CDR3 is also encoded by other DNA sequences in this sample. The gene calls are TRBV6-1 and TRBJ1-2; a weak D match, TRBD1 (5 bases). The CDR3 extends over 13 amino acids. Trimming left V 6 bases short and J 2 bases short, with 10 bases between. CDR1 MNHNS and CDR2 SASEGT come from the germline V gene. Written as DNA, the CDR3 is TGTGCCAGCAGCCCAGGGCCCAACTATGGCTACACCTTC. Encoded protein: CASSPGPNYGYTF.

The rearrangement joins TRBV5-5 to TRBJ1-3, with D hard to call. Trimming removed 4 bases at V and 0 bases at J, with 8 bases between. The CDR3 is 14 amino acids. In germline, CDR1 is SGHKS, CDR2 YYEKEE (reference sequence). The CDR3 reads CASSQDGSGNTIYF. The CDR3 nucleotides read TGTGCCAGCAGCCAGGACGGCTCTGGAAACACCATATATTTT.

Concerning this clone itself: Its ends do not fully match the called genes, so a read error is possible. The rearrangement uses TRBV9 and TRBJ1-2; no firm D call. Germline loops: CDR1 SGDLS, CDR2 YYNGEE. The CDR3 has 12 amino acids. The CDR3 DNA sequence: TGTGCCAGCAGCGTAGATAACTACGGCTACACCTTC. Its protein is CASSVDNYGYTF.

The J gene is TRBJ2-7, the V gene TRBV30; D is uncertain. Trimming stripped 7 bases from V and 1 base from J, with 8 bases between. Germline-derived CDR1 and CDR2 are GTSNPN and SVGIG (reference sequence). The CDR3 runs 11 residues. In DNA, the CDR3 is TGTGCCTCTCGTTCATCCTACGAGCAGTACTTC. It specifies CASRSSYEQYF.

This chain connects TRBV18 to TRBJ2-1; 7 nucleotides match TRBD2. With V trimmed by 2 bases and J by 0 bases, 7 bases remained unmatched. The CDR3 is 17 amino acids. Per the germline V gene, CDR1 is KGHSH and CDR2 is LQKENI. As DNA, the CDR3 is TGTGCCAGCTCACCATTGCTCGGGGGGAGCTCCTACAATGAGCAGTTCTTC. Protein sequence: CASSPLLGGSSYNEQFF.

This sequence joins TRBV7-8 and TRBJ2-3, with 13 bases aligning to TRBD2. CDR1 and CDR2 (germline): SGHVS, FQNEAQ. This CDR3 has 16 amino acids. V dropped 5 bases and J dropped 3; count of bases not matched to a gene: 5. CDR3 loop: CASSNGLAGATDTQYF. CDR3 bases: TGTGCCAGCAGCAATGGACTAGCGGGAGCGACAGATACGCAGTATTTT.

This clone was counted only a few times. A read error may be the cause here, since a much bigger clone is one base away. The rearrangement uses TRBV2 and TRBJ2-1, with no clear D. CDR3 length: 13 residues. In germline, CDR1 is SNHLY, CDR2 FYNNEI. The CDR3 nucleotides read TGTGCCAGCAGAGGCCTAGGTTACAATGGGCAGTTCTTC. It encodes CASRGLGYNGQFF.

The chain employs TRBV6-1 and TRBJ1-1; D uncertain. The germline gives CDR1 MNHNS, CDR2 SASEGT. The CDR3 is made up of 16 amino acids. V was shortened by 6 bases and J by 1 base, with 18 bases between the two germline ends. CDR3 in amino acids: CASRRGPQIKNTEAFF. The CDR3 nucleotides are TGTGCCAGCAGACGAGGGCCCCAGATTAAGAACACTGAAGCTTTCTTT.

The chain combines TRBV6-1 with TRBJ1-2; D gene uncertain. The CDR3 covers 14 residues. From germline, CDR1 is MNHNS and CDR2 SASEGT. Trimming stripped 6 bases from V and 2 bases from J, with 13 bases between. CDR3 DNA sequence: TGTGCCAGCAGAGGGAAGGGATTCAACTATGGCTACACCTTC. As protein: CASRGKGFNYGYTF.

The table lists this clone with a few counts. Its ends do not fully match the called genes, so a read error is possible. The chain has TRBV6-1 and TRBJ2-2; 13 nucleotides line up with TRBD2. Germline V gene sequence: CDR1 MNHNS, CDR2 SASEGT. This CDR3 has 15 amino acids. The CDR3 region has the DNA TGTTCCAGCAGACCGGGACTAGCGGGGTGGGGGGAGCTGTTTTTT. Encoded protein: CSSRPGLAGWGELFF.

V gene TRBV6-4 combines with J gene TRBJ2-3; D uncertain. Between the trimmed V and J ends, which lost 6 bases and 5 bases, there was a span of 12 bases. This CDR3 has 13 residues. Germline loops: CDR1 MRHNA, CDR2 SNTAGT. CDR3 loop: CASSPWAEDTQYF. The DNA for the CDR3 is TGTGCCAGCAGCCCCTGGGCGGAAGATACGCAGTATTTT.

This clone was counted between two and nine times. The V call is TRBV28, the J call TRBJ1-1, with D tentatively TRBD1 (5 bases). CDR1 and CDR2 (germline): MDHEN, SYDVKM. The germline V and J ends were trimmed by 2 bases and 1 base, with 20 bases remaining between them. The CDR3 has 18 residues. The CDR3 DNA is TGTGCCAGCAGTTTAGGGACGTTTGCGGGCAGAACGAACACTGAAGCTTTCTTT. Translation: CASSLGTFAGRTNTEAFF.

This clone has more than one count but fewer than ten. The rearrangement joins TRBV19 to TRBJ1-1, with TRBD1 identical over 10 bases. The CDR3 spans 13 residues. Germline loops: CDR1 LNHDA, CDR2 SQIVND (reference sequence). The V segment lost 8 bases and the J segment 8 bases; nucleotides outside the gene matches: 8. As DNA, the CDR3 is TGTGCCAGTGCCCCTGGGACAGGGGTGGAAGCTTTCTTT. This encodes CASAPGTGVEAFF.

V gene TRBV6-2 or TRBV6-3 combines with J gene TRBJ2-7, with 8 bases matching TRBD2. The germline gives CDR1 MNHEY, CDR2 SVGEGT. The length of the CDR3 is 14 residues. The V and J ends lost 2 bases and 0 bases, in that order; junction bases with no gene match: 0. The CDR3 sequence is CASSYGTSSYEQYF. CDR3 DNA: TGTGCCAGCAGTTACGGGACTAGCTCCTACGAGCAGTACTTC.

The CDR3 nucleotides are TGTGCCAGCACCCTGAGTACGACAGGGGGTTTGTACACCTTC. This translates into CASTLSTTGGLYTF. The genes are TRBV7-9 and TRBJ1-2, with 9 bases fitting TRBD1. After removal of 7 bases from V and 11 bases from J, the junction contained 14 bases not matched to a gene. This CDR3 spans 14 amino acids. Germline-derived CDR1 and CDR2 are SEHNR and FQNEAQ (reference sequence).

This clone was counted a few times. The rearrangement joins TRBV28 to TRBJ1-2; 7 positions match TRBD1. The V gene's germline CDR1 is MDHEN and CDR2 SYDVKM. The CDR3 has 14 residues. The trim removed 6 bases at V and 8 bases at J, leaving 12 bases unmatched. CDR3 nucleotides: TGTGCCAGCAGCTTCTCATTAGGGGGCTCAGGCTACACCTTC. Translation gives CASSFSLGGSGYTF.

The J gene is TRBJ1-6, the V gene TRBV4-1; D not resolved. The V end was cut by 1 base, the J end by 6 bases, with 7 bases between. Germline V lookup: CDR1 MGHRA, CDR2 YSYEKL. CDR3 size: 14 residues. Here the CDR3 reads CASSQGGFNSPLHF. CDR3 coding DNA: TGCGCCAGCAGCCAAGGAGGCTTTAATTCACCCCTCCACTTT.

The rearrangement joins TRBV4-1 to TRBJ2-3; perhaps TRBD1 as D (6 bases). CDR1 MGHRA and CDR2 YSYEKL come from the germline V gene. The V and J ends lost 3 bases and 15 bases respectively, with 16 bases between them. There are 12 residues in the CDR3. CDR3 DNA sequence: TGCGCCAGCAGCCATCCGGGACAAGAACCTTATTTT. Encoded protein: CASSHPGQEPYF.

This clone was detected only a few times. This sequence joins TRBV6-1 and TRBJ2-7, with 10 bases fitting TRBD2. This CDR3 is 15 amino acids long. V dropped 7 bases and J dropped 2; count of bases not matched to a gene: 8. Germline V CDR1 and CDR2: MNHNS, SASEGT. CDR3 sequence: CASTQGSGGTYEQYF. The CDR3 region has the DNA TGTGCCAGCACCCAGGGTAGCGGGGGGACCTACGAGCAGTACTTC.

This clone was seen a few times. This sequence joins TRBV6-1 and TRBJ1-5, with no clear D. Germline V lookup: CDR1 MNHNS, CDR2 SASEGT. The CDR3 contains 16 residues. Trimming took off 6 bases at V and 7 bases at J, with 22 bases between the two ends. The CDR3 nucleotides read TGTGCCAGCAGCGGTGATAAGGGAAGATCAGGACAGCCCCAGCATTTT. Translated, it gives CASSGDKGRSGQPQHF.

The chain links TRBV30 to TRBJ2-3, with 8 nucleotides matching TRBD2. Germline loops: CDR1 GTSNPN, CDR2 SVGIG (reference sequence). Trimming removed 3 bases from V and 2 bases from J; junction bases left unmatched: 4. The CDR3 has 14 residues. Written as DNA, the CDR3 is TGTGCCTGGAGGTCTAGCGGGTACACAGATACGCAGTATTTT. Protein sequence: CAWRSSGYTDTQYF.

The CDR3 protein is CASSSDSDRVNSPLHF. The CDR3 coding sequence is TGTGCCAGCAGTTCCGACTCCGACAGAGTTAATTCACCCCTCCACTTT. The chain joins TRBV6-1 to TRBJ1-6, with D possibly being TRBD1 (5 bases). The CDR3 consists of 16 residues. Trimming removed 5 bases at V and 6 bases at J, with 17 bases between. Germline V gives CDR1 MNHNS, CDR2 SASEGT.

This clone was observed a few times. V usage is TRBV15 and J usage is TRBJ1-2; D not resolved. V was pared by 0 bases and J by 3 bases, with 11 bases between. Germline V gene data show CDR1 as LNHNV and CDR2 as YYDKDF (reference sequence). The CDR3 covers 15 residues. CDR3 coding DNA: TGTGCCACCAGCAGAGATATCGGCGTCCACTATGGCTACACCTTC. This encodes CATSRDIGVHYGYTF.

This clone was recorded a few times. The J gene is TRBJ1-2, the V gene TRBV10-3; D remains unclear. Trimming pared 3 bases from V and 5 bases from J, leaving 13 bases between. Germline V gene lookup returns CDR1 ENHRY and CDR2 SYGVKD. This CDR3 is built from 14 residues. CDR3 protein: CAISDNARLYGYTF. The CDR3 nucleotides are TGTGCCATCAGTGATAACGCCAGACTGTATGGCTACACCTTC.

The CDR3 region is CASSWTSGSTDTQYF. The CDR3, as DNA: TGTGCCAGCAGTTGGACTAGCGGGAGCACAGATACGCAGTATTTT. The chain couples TRBV6-2 or TRBV6-3 to TRBJ2-3; TRBD2 agrees at 11 bases. J lost 0 bases, V lost 4 bases, and 0 bases had no gene match. The CDR3 contains 15 residues. Per the germline V gene, CDR1 is MNHEY and CDR2 is SVGEGT.

This chain joins TRBV5-1 and TRBJ1-2, with 7 bases identical to TRBD1. This CDR3 contains 15 residues. V dropped 2 bases and J dropped 8; count of bases not matched to a gene: 12. Looked up from germline, CDR1 is SGHRS and CDR2 is YFSETQ. CDR3 region: CASSFSNDREGGYTF. In DNA form, the CDR3 reads TGCGCCAGCAGCTTCTCCAATGACAGGGAAGGCGGCTACACCTTC.

The chain joins TRBV11-2 to TRBJ2-5, with D tentatively TRBD2 (5 bases). Trimming removed 4 bases from V and 3 bases from J, with 9 bases in between. CDR1 is SGHAT and CDR2 is FQNNGV in the germline V gene. The CDR3 is made up of 13 amino acids. The CDR3 coding sequence is TGTGCCAGCAGCTCGGGATCTAAAGAGACCCAGTACTTC. Translating gives CASSSGSKETQYF.

This rearrangement joins TRBV9 to TRBJ2-1, with 7 bases lining up with TRBD2. This CDR3 comprises 16 residues. V gave up 3 bases and J gave up 4 bases; unmatched junction bases: 10. Per the germline V gene, CDR1 is SGDLS and CDR2 is YYNGEE. The DNA of the CDR3 is TGTGCCAGCAGCGCCCAGCCAACTAGCGCATACAATGAGCAGTTCTTC. It yields the protein CASSAQPTSAYNEQFF.

The chain recombines TRBV24-1 with TRBJ2-3; 8 bases fit TRBD2. With 4 bases clipped from V and 1 base from J, the junction kept 6 bases outside the gene matches. Germline CDR1 is KGHDR and CDR2 is SFDVKD. The CDR3 sequence is 16 residues long. Here the CDR3 DNA reads TGTGCCACCAGTGACCTTAGCGGGACGGGCACAGATACGCAGTATTTT. Its translation: CATSDLSGTGTDTQYF.

Written as DNA, the CDR3 is TGTGCCAGTAGGGAAAACGGGGACTACGAGCAGTACTTC. It translates to CASRENGDYEQYF. V usage is TRBV19 and J usage is TRBJ2-7; TRBD2 might be the D (5 bases). V dropped 6 bases and J dropped 3 bases, with 12 bases sitting between them. The CDR3 is made up of 13 amino acids. Germline V gene sequence: CDR1 LNHDA, CDR2 SQIVND (reference sequence).

The chain couples TRBV20-1 to TRBJ1-2; possible D gene TRBD1, 6 bases. From germline, CDR1 is DFQATT and CDR2 SNEGSKA (reference sequence). V was shortened by 0 bases and J by 4 bases, with 15 bases between the two germline ends. The CDR3 runs 15 residues. The CDR3 DNA reads as TGCAGTGCTAGAGATCTCGAGGGGGATAGCTATGGCTACACCTTC. Its protein product is CSARDLEGDSYGYTF.